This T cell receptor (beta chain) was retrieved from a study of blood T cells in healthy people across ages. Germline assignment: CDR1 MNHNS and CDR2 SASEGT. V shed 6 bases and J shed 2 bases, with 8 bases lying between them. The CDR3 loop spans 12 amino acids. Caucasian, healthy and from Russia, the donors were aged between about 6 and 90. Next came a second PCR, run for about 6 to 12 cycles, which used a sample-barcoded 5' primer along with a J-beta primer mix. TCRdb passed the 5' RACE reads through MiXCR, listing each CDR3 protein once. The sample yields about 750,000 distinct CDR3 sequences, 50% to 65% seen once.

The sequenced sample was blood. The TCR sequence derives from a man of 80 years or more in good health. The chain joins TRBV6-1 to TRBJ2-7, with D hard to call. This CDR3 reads CASRADPYEQYF. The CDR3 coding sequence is TGTGCCAGCAGGGCAGACCCCTACGAGCAGTACTTC.